This T cell receptor beta chain comes out of a study of control samples from healthy donors and cancer patients. The CDR3 contains 14 residues. The junction had 3 bases not matched to a gene; V was cut back by 2 bases and J by 6 bases. Germline V gives CDR1 WSHSY, CDR2 SAAADI. TCRdb's copy holds only in-frame clones and misses some; the assay was immunoSEQ multiplex PCR. This sample yields under 140,000 clones, of which more than 75% are seen a single time; roughly 4% belongs to the top ten. V gene TRBV10-2 combines with J gene TRBJ2-1, with 8 bases that match TRBD1. This clonotype was sampled from a woman aged 60-75 years with lung cancer. Sequencing used PBMCs. CDR3 in DNA: TGCGCCAGCAGTGAGGGACAGGGTGTCAATGAGCAGTTCTTC. Amino acid sequence: CASSEGQGVNEQFF.